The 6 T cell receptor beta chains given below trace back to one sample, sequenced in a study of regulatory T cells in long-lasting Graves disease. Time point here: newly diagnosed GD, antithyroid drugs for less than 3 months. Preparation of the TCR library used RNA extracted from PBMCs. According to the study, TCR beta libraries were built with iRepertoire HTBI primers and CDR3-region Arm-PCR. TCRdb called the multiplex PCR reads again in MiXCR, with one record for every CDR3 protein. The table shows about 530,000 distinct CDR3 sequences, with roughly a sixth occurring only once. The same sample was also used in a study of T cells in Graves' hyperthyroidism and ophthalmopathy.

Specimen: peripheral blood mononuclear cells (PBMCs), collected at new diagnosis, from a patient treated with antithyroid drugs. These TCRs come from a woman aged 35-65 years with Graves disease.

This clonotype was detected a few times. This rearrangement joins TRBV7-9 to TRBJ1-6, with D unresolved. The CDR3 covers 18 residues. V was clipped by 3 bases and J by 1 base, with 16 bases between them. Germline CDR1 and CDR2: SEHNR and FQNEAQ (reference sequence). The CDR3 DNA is TGTGCCAGCAGCTTCTCCGGCGTTGGGGAATCCTATAATTCACCCCTCCACTTT. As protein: CASSFSGVGESYNSPLHF.

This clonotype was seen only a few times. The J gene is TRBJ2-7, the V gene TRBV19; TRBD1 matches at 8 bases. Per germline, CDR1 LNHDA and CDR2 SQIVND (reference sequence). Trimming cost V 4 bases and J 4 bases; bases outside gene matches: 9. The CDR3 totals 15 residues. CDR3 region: CASSTSGQGVYEQYF. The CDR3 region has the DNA TGTGCCAGTAGTACCTCCGGACAGGGTGTGTACGAGCAGTACTTC.

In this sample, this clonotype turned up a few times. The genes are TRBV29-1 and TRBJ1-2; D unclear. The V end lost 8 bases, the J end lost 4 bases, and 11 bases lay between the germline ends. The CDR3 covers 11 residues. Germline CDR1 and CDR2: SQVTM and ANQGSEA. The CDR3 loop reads CSSVDSYGYTF. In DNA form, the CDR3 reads TGCAGCTCCGTGGATTCCTATGGCTACACCTTC.

The CDR3 reads CASRGVMNTEAFF. In nucleotides, the CDR3 is TGTGCCAGCAGAGGCGTCATGAACACTGAAGCTTTCTTT. The rearrangement links TRBV6-1 to TRBJ1-1; the D is unclear. Germline V gives CDR1 MNHNS, CDR2 SASEGT. The CDR3 has 13 amino acids. Trimming stripped 6 bases from V and 0 bases from J, with 8 bases between.

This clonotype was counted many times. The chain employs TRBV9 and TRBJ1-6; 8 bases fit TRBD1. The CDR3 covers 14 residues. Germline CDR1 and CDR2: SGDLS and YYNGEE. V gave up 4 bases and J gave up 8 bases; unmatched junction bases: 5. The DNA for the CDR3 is TGTGCCAGCAGCCCAGGGGGCAAGGATTCACCCCTCCACTTT. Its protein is CASSPGGKDSPLHF.

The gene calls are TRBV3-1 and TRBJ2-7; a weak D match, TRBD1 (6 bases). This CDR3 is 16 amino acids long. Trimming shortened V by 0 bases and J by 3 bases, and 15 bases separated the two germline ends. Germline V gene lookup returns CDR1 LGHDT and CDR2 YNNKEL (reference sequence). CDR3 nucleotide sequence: TGTGCCAGCAGCCAAGACAGCTCCCAGGGGTACTACGAGCAGTACTTC. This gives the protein CASSQDSSQGYYEQYF.